The 4 T cell receptor beta chains listed next were all sequenced from one sample in a study of CD8+ T cells in alopecia areata. Extracted RNA was reverse transcribed into cDNA, the sequencing template. This table comes from immunoSEQ multiplex PCR, and its TCRdb copy is limited to in-frame clones, with some not included. The table includes a few hundred thousand clones, around two fifths detected once. Indicated treatment: oral pan-JAK inhibitor, 5-10 mg twice daily. Source: CD4+ T cells sorted from blood, taken at approximately week 31, from a patient treated with tofacitinib. Receptor source: a human donor with alopecia areata.

The chain links TRBV7-9 to TRBJ2-5; a possible D gene is TRBD2 (6 bases). Trimming shortened V by 5 bases and J by 4 bases, and 11 bases separated the two germline ends. Germline CDR1 reads SEHNR; CDR2 reads FQNEAQ (reference sequence). The CDR3 loop spans 13 amino acids. CDR3 bases: TGTGCCAGCAGCGTCGCGGGGACAGAGACCCAGTACTTC. It yields the protein CASSVAGTETQYF.

The genes are TRBV7-9 and TRBJ1-2; no firm D call. CDR3 size: 13 residues. Germline V gene data show CDR1 as SEHNR and CDR2 as FQNEAQ (reference sequence). Trimming pared 2 bases from V and 7 bases from J, leaving 11 bases between. The CDR3 nucleotides are TGTGCCAGCAGCTTACCGGGAGAGGTTGGCTACACCTTC. Amino acid sequence: CASSLPGEVGYTF.

In its sample, this clone was seen a few times. The J gene is TRBJ1-1, the V gene TRBV7-9, with D unclear. CDR3 size: 12 residues. Per germline, CDR1 SEHNR and CDR2 FQNEAQ (reference sequence). V lost 1 base to trimming and J lost 7 bases, with 7 bases between them. As DNA, the CDR3 is TGTGCCAGCAGCTTAGAGTTGGGTGAAGCTTTCTTT. This sequence encodes CASSLELGEAFF.

This clone came up once. The chain recombines TRBV6-1 with TRBJ2-7; D ambiguous. V was shortened by 3 bases and J by 0 bases, with 15 bases between the two germline ends. The CDR3 runs 16 residues. CDR1 and CDR2 from the germline V gene are MNHNS and SASEGT. CDR3 coding DNA: TGTGCCAGCAGTGACCCCCGGAACTCCGGCTCCTACGAGCAGTACTTC. It encodes CASSDPRNSGSYEQYF.